A single sample is the source of the 21 T cell receptor beta chains below, sequenced in a study of T-cell reconstitution after alpha-beta-depleted transplantation in children. Preparing the TCRbeta library involved the use of unique molecular identifiers. Via MiXCR, TCRdb re-called the PCR reads, giving one row per CDR3 protein. Counted here are some 450,000 distinct CDR3 sequences, 43% occurring once; the ten biggest clones make up under 30%. The specimen was PBMCs, collected before TCRalphabeta/CD19-depleted stem cell transplant. These receptor sequences come from a girl aged 2-10 years with aplastic anemia, due to receive a stem cell transplant.

This clonotype was picked up many times. J is TRBJ2-1 and V is TRBV6-5; D is unclear. The CDR3 is 13 residues long. Germline V gives CDR1 MNHEY, CDR2 SVGAGI. V was shortened by 9 bases and J by 0 bases, with 9 bases between the two germline ends. The CDR3 bases are TGTGCCAGTATCGGCGCCTCCTACAATGAGCAGTTCTTC. Translated, it gives CASIGASYNEQFF.

This clonotype appeared a single time. The chain recombines TRBV30 with TRBJ1-1, with D perhaps TRBD1 (6 bases). This CDR3 has 14 residues. Germline CDR1 is GTSNPN and CDR2 is SVGIG (reference sequence). Trimming left V 5 bases short and J 2 bases short, with 15 bases between. CDR3 sequence (DNA): TGTGCCTGGGGGGACAACGGGAGAAACACTGAAGCTTTCTTT. Its protein is CAWGDNGRNTEAFF.

This clonotype was seen a handful of times. The chain has TRBV29-1 and TRBJ1-5; D may be TRBD1 (5 bases). The CDR3 is made up of 13 amino acids. V lost 6 bases to trimming and J lost 0 bases, with 9 bases between them. Germline CDR1 SQVTM, CDR2 ANQGSEA. CDR3 sequence: CSVQGSSNQPQHF. The CDR3 DNA reads as TGCAGCGTCCAGGGTAGTAGCAATCAGCCCCAGCATTTT.

The chain is built from TRBV18 and TRBJ1-5; D perhaps matches TRBD1 (6 bases). Per germline, CDR1 KGHSH and CDR2 LQKENI. Trimming removed 6 bases from V and 3 bases from J, with 24 bases in between. CDR3 length: 18 amino acids. CDR3 amino acids: CASSPSAGTTGNNQPQHF. As DNA, the CDR3 is TGTGCCAGCTCCCCCAGCGCGGGTACTACAGGGAACAATCAGCCCCAGCATTTT.

This clonotype was counted a few times. The chain recombines TRBV20-1 with TRBJ1-5; 10 positions match TRBD1. Germline V lookup: CDR1 DFQATT, CDR2 SNEGSKA (reference sequence). The J segment lost 3 bases and the V segment lost 6 bases, leaving 5 bases of the junction unmatched. The CDR3 runs 14 residues. The CDR3 DNA reads as TGCAGTGCCAAGACAGGGGGCGTCAATCAGCCCCAGCATTTT. It codes for CSAKTGGVNQPQHF.

The J gene is TRBJ2-7, the V gene TRBV5-1; D is possibly TRBD1 or TRBD2 (6 bases each). Germline V CDR1 and CDR2: SGHRS, YFSETQ. The CDR3 has 16 amino acids. Trimming shortened V by 0 bases and J by 2 bases, and 15 bases separated the two germline ends. CDR3 protein: CASSLVLTGAAYEQYF. The DNA of the CDR3 is TGCGCCAGCAGCTTGGTCCTTACGGGGGCAGCCTACGAGCAGTACTTC.

V is TRBV6-1 and J is TRBJ1-4; unclear D gene. The CDR3 is 15 amino acids. Trimming took 6 bases from V and 4 from J, leaving 15 bases between them. Germline V gene sequence: CDR1 MNHNS, CDR2 SASEGT. This chain's CDR3 is CASSLLPVNNEKLFF. CDR3 nucleotide sequence: TGTGCCAGCAGCCTCCTCCCCGTTAATAATGAAAAACTGTTTTTT.

This clonotype was counted a few times. The rearrangement uses TRBV10-3 and TRBJ1-5, with D tentatively TRBD1 (5 bases). The CDR3 length is 13 residues. The germline V gene encodes CDR1 ENHRY and CDR2 SYGVKD. The V gene lost 5 bases and the J gene lost 9 bases, with 14 bases spanning the gap. CDR3 residues: CAISMTENRPQHF. Written as DNA, the CDR3 is TGTGCCATCAGTATGACAGAAAATAGGCCCCAGCATTTT.

The chain couples TRBV7-2 to TRBJ2-2; 10 bases align to TRBD2. CDR1 and CDR2 from the germline V gene are SGHTA and FQGNSA. V was clipped by 0 bases and J by 5 bases; unmatched bases: 6. CDR3 length: 17 amino acids. CDR3 bases: TGTGCCAGCAGCTTAGCGCGTTTTAGCGGGAGGACCGGGGAGCTGTTTTTT. Translation: CASSLARFSGRTGELFF.

The chain links TRBV20-1 to TRBJ1-2; 8 positions agree with TRBD1. CDR1 and CDR2 (germline): DFQATT, SNEGSKA (reference sequence). Trimming took 3 bases from V and 8 from J; bases not matched to a gene: 8. CDR3 size: 13 residues. The CDR3 DNA reads as TGCAGTGCTAGGAGGACAGGGTCGACCGGCTACACCTTC. It yields the protein CSARRTGSTGYTF.

V and J are TRBV5-1 and TRBJ2-7; a weak D match, TRBD1 (6 bases). Germline V lookup: CDR1 SGHRS, CDR2 YFSETQ. The CDR3 sequence is 15 residues long. The V gene lost 0 bases and the J gene lost 5 bases, with 15 bases spanning the gap. CDR3 in DNA: TGCGCCAGCAGCTTGGGTAGGGGGAACCCCCACGAGCAGTACTTC. It yields the protein CASSLGRGNPHEQYF.

The chain uses TRBV27 and TRBJ2-1; 9 bases are shared with TRBD2. The CDR3 contains 16 residues. Trimming took 5 bases from V and 9 from J; bases not matched to a gene: 14. Germline assignment: CDR1 MNHEY and CDR2 SMNVEV (reference sequence). The CDR3 DNA follows: TGTGCCAGCAGTCCACGGCCGGGGAGCGGGAGGATTGAGCAGTTCTTC. It specifies CASSPRPGSGRIEQFF.

This clonotype occurred many times. This chain uses TRBV6-2 or TRBV6-3 with TRBJ2-7; D is perhaps TRBD1 or TRBD2 (6 bases each). Deletions cut 6 bases from V and 3 bases from J, with 21 bases between. There are 16 residues in the CDR3. Germline loops: CDR1 MNHEY, CDR2 SVGEGT. The CDR3 reads CASSPQGGSGLYEQYF. CDR3 bases: TGTGCCAGCAGCCCACAGGGTGGTAGCGGCCTCTACGAGCAGTACTTC.

About this clonotype itself: This sequence may be a read error, since a much larger clone differs from it by one base. V usage is TRBV5-1 and J usage is TRBJ2-2; D not resolved. Trimming stripped 6 bases from V and 2 bases from J, with 14 bases between. This CDR3 is built from 15 residues. CDR1 is SGHRS and CDR2 is YFSETQ in the germline V gene. The CDR3 bases are TGCGCCAGCAACCCAGCGAGCAAAAACACCGGGGAGCTGTTTTTT. This translates into CASNPASKNTGELFF.

The chain is built from TRBV12-3 or TRBV12-4 and TRBJ1-5; maybe TRBD1 (6 bases). The V end lost 4 bases, the J end lost 9 bases, and 7 bases lay between the germline ends. The CDR3 has 11 amino acids. CDR3 protein: CASSSTGPQHF. The CDR3 DNA is TGTGCCAGCAGTTCGACAGGGCCCCAGCATTTT.

The table lists this clonotype with a few counts. A much larger clone lies a single base off, so this may be a read error. V gene TRBV7-9 combines with J gene TRBJ2-7; no firm D call. Germline V lookup: CDR1 SEHNR, CDR2 FQNEAQ (reference sequence). Trimming removed 4 bases from V and 3 bases from J, with 13 bases in between. The CDR3 totals 14 residues. The CDR3: CASSSLDAHYEQYF. The CDR3, as DNA: TGTGCCAGCAGCTCGCTCGACGCCCACTACGAGCAGTACTTC.

In its sample, this clonotype was seen many times. The chain employs TRBV5-5 and TRBJ1-2; TRBD1 agrees at 7 bases. V was pared by 4 bases and J by 0 bases, with 3 bases of the junction left unmatched. Germline loops: CDR1 SGHKS, CDR2 YYEKEE (reference sequence). The CDR3 is made up of 14 amino acids. CDR3 DNA: TGTGCCAGCAGCCCGACAGGGACTAACTATGGCTACACCTTC. Protein: CASSPTGTNYGYTF.

The chain is built from TRBV5-1 and TRBJ2-7; maybe TRBD2 (6 bases). This CDR3 is 14 amino acids long. V lost 0 bases and J 6 bases, leaving 13 bases between the germline ends. Germline CDR1 reads SGHRS; CDR2 reads YFSETQ. CDR3 amino acids: CASSLERKEGEQYF. As DNA, the CDR3 is TGCGCCAGCAGCTTGGAACGGAAGGAGGGCGAGCAGTACTTC.

This clonotype was picked up a small number of times. The V and J genes are TRBV3-1 and TRBJ2-3; TRBD2 matches at 7 bases. Trimming removed 4 bases from V and 5 bases from J; junction bases left unmatched: 12. The CDR3 is 16 residues long. Germline CDR1 LGHDT, CDR2 YNNKEL (reference sequence). CDR3 amino acids: CASSPIGVAGLDTQYF. The CDR3, as DNA: TGTGCCAGCAGCCCCATTGGGGTAGCGGGTCTAGATACGCAGTATTTT.

The J gene is TRBJ2-5, the V gene TRBV27, with 12 nucleotides matching TRBD2. Germline assignment: CDR1 MNHEY and CDR2 SMNVEV (reference sequence). CDR3 length equals 18 residues. V was pared by 5 bases and J by 3 bases, with 13 bases of the junction left unmatched. Here the CDR3 reads CASSPHSRTSGNKETQYF. CDR3 in DNA: TGTGCCAGCAGTCCGCACTCTCGGACTAGCGGGAACAAAGAGACCCAGTACTTC.

This clonotype came up many times. V usage is TRBV7-9 and J usage is TRBJ2-3, with D perhaps TRBD2 (6 bases). Germline CDR1 and CDR2: SEHNR and FQNEAQ (reference sequence). This CDR3 has 13 residues. With 2 bases removed from V and 5 bases from J, the gap between germline ends came to 8 bases. Written as DNA, the CDR3 is TGTGCCAGCAGCTTATCGGGGGAAGATACGCAGTATTTT. Its translation: CASSLSGEDTQYF.